The rows below give T cell receptor beta chains drawn from one sample of a study of cytomegalovirus exposure and HLA in healthy donors. The table came from immunoSEQ multiplex PCR; TCRdb's copy has only in-frame clones and leaves some out. The table includes approximately 200,000 clones, more than 70% detected once. The sample was PBMCs. The receptors stem from a human donor in good health. Both conserved end residues are part of each CDR3. The D gene is left open where the match is weak. A row's size may be missing; if present it is once, few, many or a size class.

clone_size j_call v_call d_call cdr3_nt cdr3_aa
few TRBJ2-7 TRBV10-3 TRBD2 TGTGCCATCAGTGTGGGGGGGACCCCCTACGAGCAGTACTTC CAISVGGTPYEQYF
- TRBJ2-5 TRBV7-9 TRBD2 TGTGCCAGCAGCTTAACAGAACTAGCGGAGGCCCGGGGAGAGACCCAGTACTTC CASSLTELAEARGETQYF
- TRBJ2-7 TRBV2 - TGTGCCAGCAGTGCACAGGGACCTACCTACGAGCAGTACTTC CASSAQGPTYEQYF
few TRBJ2-2 TRBV10-3 - TGTGCCATCACTCCTACTAGCTCCGGGGAGCTGTTTTTT CAITPTSSGELFF
- TRBJ2-7 TRBV28 TRBD2 TGTGCCAGCAGTTCGGGACAGGGGACTAGCGGGAGTGCCGAGCAGTACTTC CASSSGQGTSGSAEQYF
- TRBJ2-1 TRBV4-1 TRBD2 TGCGCCAGCAGCCATCGAGCCCAAGGACTAGCGGGAGGGCGCGACTACAATGAGCAGTTCTTC CASSHRAQGLAGGRDYNEQFF
- TRBJ1-4 TRBV7-2 TRBD1 TGTGCCAGCAGCTTCCGGGACAGCGATGAAAAACTGTTTTTT CASSFRDSDEKLFF
- TRBJ2-1 TRBV25-1 TRBD2 TGTGCCAGCAGTGCAGCGGGAGGGCCAAATGAGCAGTTCTTC CASSAAGGPNEQFF
- TRBJ2-1 TRBV7-9 - TGTGCCAGCAGCTTTTGGGAGAACAATGAGCAGTTCTTC CASSFWENNEQFF
- TRBJ2-7 TRBV6-6 - TGTGCCAGCAGTGGCCCCAATCTCTCCTCCTACGAGCAGTACTTC CASSGPNLSSYEQYF
few TRBJ2-1 TRBV4-3 TRBD2 TGCGCCAGCAGCCAAGATGTGGCGGCTAGCGGTTACAATGAGCAGTTCTTC CASSQDVAASGYNEQFF
- TRBJ2-2 TRBV19 TRBD2 TGTGCCAGTAGTATAGCGGGCGGGAGATCGGCCGGGGAGCTGTTTTTT CASSIAGGRSAGELFF
- TRBJ1-2 TRBV20-1 - TGCAGTGCTAGCGATGGCTACACCTTC CSASDGYTF
once TRBJ1-5 TRBV19 - TGTGCCAGTCAGGGGAGACGCAATCAGCCCCAGCATTTT CASQGRRNQPQHF
- TRBJ1-3 TRBV9 TRBD1 TGTGCCAGCAGCCCTCTCGGGACAGCTGGAAACACCATATATTTT CASSPLGTAGNTIYF
once TRBJ2-3 TRBV13 - TGTGCCAGCAGCTTCGGGACTTCCCCTAGCACAGATACGCAGTATTTT CASSFGTSPSTDTQYF
- TRBJ1-2 TRBV6-6 - TGTGCCAGCAGTACCCCCTCAGGGATCGGCTATGGCTACACCTTC CASSTPSGIGYGYTF
- TRBJ2-5 TRBV9 - TGTGCCAGCAGCGTAGGCAGGGCCAAAGAGACCCAGTACTTC CASSVGRAKETQYF
few TRBJ2-7 TRBV9 - TGTGCCAGCAGCGTAGGTGAAGGGGGAACCTACGAGCAGTACTTC CASSVGEGGTYEQYF
- TRBJ1-5 TRBV2 - TGTGCCAGCAGGAAGGAGAGGGGGTACAGTCAGCCCCAGCATTTT CASRKERGYSQPQHF
once TRBJ2-5 TRBV10-3 - TGTGCCATCAGTGGAGCGGGCGAACAAGAGACCCAGTACTTC CAISGAGEQETQYF
once TRBJ2-2 TRBV10-3 TRBD2 TGTGCCATACGACGCCCAGGGGCTAGCGGGAGTAATACCGGGGAGCTGTTTTTT CAIRRPGASGSNTGELFF
few TRBJ2-7 TRBV7-9 - TGTGCCAGCAGCTCCGGGAACTCCTACGAGCAGTACTTC CASSSGNSYEQYF
- TRBJ2-3 TRBV15 TRBD2 TGTGCCACCAGGACTAGCGGGAGCGGAGATACGCAGTATTTT CATRTSGSGDTQYF
- TRBJ2-7 TRBV28 TRBD1 TGTGCCAGCAGTCTACAGGGGACAGGGGCTCACGAGCAGTACTTC CASSLQGTGAHEQYF
- TRBJ2-3 TRBV18 TRBD2 TGTGCCAGCTCACGACTAGCGGACCCCACAGATACGCAGTATTTT CASSRLADPTDTQYF
few TRBJ2-7 TRBV7-9 TRBD2 TGTTCCAGCAGCTCAACGACTAGCGGGAACTCCTACGAGCAGTACTTC CSSSSTTSGNSYEQYF
- TRBJ2-7 TRBV29-1 - TGCAGCGTTGAGAGAACGGGCGAGCAGTACTTC CSVERTGEQYF
- TRBJ2-7 TRBV28 TRBD1 TGTGCCAGCAGTCGGACAGGGGCGTATAGCTCCTACGAGCAGTACTTC CASSRTGAYSSYEQYF
few TRBJ2-7 TRBV5-5 - TGTGCCAGCAGCGTACAGGGTCACGAGCAGTACTTC CASSVQGHEQYF
- TRBJ2-7 TRBV30 TRBD2 TGTGCCCTGGTCTTTAGCGGGTTCTACGAGCAGTACTTC CALVFSGFYEQYF
- TRBJ1-1 TRBV18 - TGTGCCAGCTCACAGAACGAAGGGACAATGAACACTGAAGCTTTCTTT CASSQNEGTMNTEAFF
- TRBJ1-2 TRBV21-1 - TGTGCCAGCAGCAAAGGAATCCGGGACAAGGGCTACACCTTC CASSKGIRDKGYTF
- TRBJ2-2 TRBV29-1 - TGCAGCGCCAAACCTAGGGGGAATTCGAACACCGGGGAGCTGTTTTTT CSAKPRGNSNTGELFF
- TRBJ1-4 TRBV9 TRBD1 TGTGCCAGCAGCGCCTCTGTTGAGGGGGCCAATGAAAAACTGTTTTTT CASSASVEGANEKLFF
- TRBJ2-5 TRBV2 - TGTGCCAGCAAGACTCAGGGTGCCGAGACCCAGTACTTC CASKTQGAETQYF
- TRBJ2-7 TRBV7-2 - TGTGCCAGCAGCGCCGCCCAGGGCGAGCAGTACTTC CASSAAQGEQYF
- TRBJ2-3 TRBV9 - TGTGCCAGCAGCGTAGATCAGCAGGCCACAGATACGCAGTATTTT CASSVDQQATDTQYF
once TRBJ2-7 TRBV7-6 - TGTGCCAGCAGCTTGATGGCAGGGACCTACGAGCAGTACTTC CASSLMAGTYEQYF
- TRBJ1-2 TRBV7-3 - TGTGCCAGCAGCGCCGACAGTAACTATGGCTACACCTTC CASSADSNYGYTF
- TRBJ2-3 TRBV20-1 - TGCAGTGCTAGTGGAGTGGATACGCAGTATTTT CSASGVDTQYF
- TRBJ2-1 TRBV5-1 TRBD2 TGCGCCAGCAGCCTCCTCGGACTAGCGGGAGCTAGTGATGAGCAGTTCTTC CASSLLGLAGASDEQFF
- TRBJ1-4 TRBV28 TRBD1 TGTGCCAGCAGTTCAGGACAGGGGAATAATGAAAAACTGTTTTTT CASSSGQGNNEKLFF
- TRBJ1-1 TRBV6-5 - TGTGCCAGCAGTTCTCGAGGGAACACTGAAGCTTTCTTT CASSSRGNTEAFF
- TRBJ1-2 TRBV6-5 - TGTGCCAGCAGTTACTCTCGTCAGGGGCATTATGGCTACACCTTC CASSYSRQGHYGYTF
- TRBJ2-7 TRBV29-1 TRBD1 TGCAGCGTCATGACAGGGGGTCGGGACGAGCAGTACTTC CSVMTGGRDEQYF
few TRBJ2-5 TRBV7-3 - TGTGCCAGCAGCTTAAACATGAAAGAGACCCAGTACTTC CASSLNMKETQYF
- TRBJ1-5 TRBV30 - TGTGCCTGGAGTGCCAGCGACAATCAGCCCCAGCATTTT CAWSASDNQPQHF